This TCR beta chain was sequenced for a study of cytomegalovirus exposure and HLA in healthy donors. Overall study results and limits: Reports described diagnosis of cytomegalovirus status by the classifier as highly specific and sensitive. Cytomegalovirus-associated status was assigned to approximately 160 TCR beta chains. The TCR clusters that emerged in the first cohort tended, a later analysis found, to co-occur in the 110 or so validation repertoires.

The data were produced by immunoSEQ multiplex PCR, yet TCRdb's version contains in-frame clones alone and is incomplete. The data contain about 240,000 clones, approximately 83% of them singletons. CDR3 length equals 15 residues. CDR1 is MRHNA and CDR2 is SNTAGT in the germline V gene. V lost 0 bases and J 1 base, leaving 9 bases between the germline ends. A note on this clone: Its target is unknown.

The source material was PBMCs. The chain couples TRBV6-4 to TRBJ1-1; a weak D match, TRBD1 (5 bases). This sequence was found in a woman in her 30s in good health and CMV-seropositive. CDR3 DNA sequence: TGTGCCAGCAGTGACTCGGCGGGGCCGAACACTGAAGCTTTCTTT. Residues: CASSDSAGPNTEAFF.